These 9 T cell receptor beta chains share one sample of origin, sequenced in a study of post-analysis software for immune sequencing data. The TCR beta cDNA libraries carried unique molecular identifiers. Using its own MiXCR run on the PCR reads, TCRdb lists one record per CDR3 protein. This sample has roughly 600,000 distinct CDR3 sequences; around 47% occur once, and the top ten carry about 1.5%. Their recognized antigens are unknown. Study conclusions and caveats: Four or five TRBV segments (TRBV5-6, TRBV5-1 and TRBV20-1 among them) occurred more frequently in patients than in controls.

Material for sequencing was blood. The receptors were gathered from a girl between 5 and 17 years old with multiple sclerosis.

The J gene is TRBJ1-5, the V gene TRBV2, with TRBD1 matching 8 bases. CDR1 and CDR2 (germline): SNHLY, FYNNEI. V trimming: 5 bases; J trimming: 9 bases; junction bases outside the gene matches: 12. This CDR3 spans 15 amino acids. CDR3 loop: CASSPVGQEFRPQHF. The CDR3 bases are TGTGCCAGCAGTCCAGTGGGACAGGAGTTTCGGCCCCAGCATTTT.

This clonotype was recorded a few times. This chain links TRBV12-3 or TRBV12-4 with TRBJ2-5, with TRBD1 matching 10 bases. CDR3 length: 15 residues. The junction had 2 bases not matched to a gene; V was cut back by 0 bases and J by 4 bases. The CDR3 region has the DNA TGTGCCAGCAGTTTAGCGGGACAGGGGATAGAGACCCAGTACTTC. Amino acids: CASSLAGQGIETQYF.

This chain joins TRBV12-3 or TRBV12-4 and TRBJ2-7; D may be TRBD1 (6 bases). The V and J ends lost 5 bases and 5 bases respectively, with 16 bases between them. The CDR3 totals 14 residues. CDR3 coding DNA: TGTGCCAGCAGTGCCGGGCAGGGGTTCAACGAGCAGTACTTC. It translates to CASSAGQGFNEQYF.

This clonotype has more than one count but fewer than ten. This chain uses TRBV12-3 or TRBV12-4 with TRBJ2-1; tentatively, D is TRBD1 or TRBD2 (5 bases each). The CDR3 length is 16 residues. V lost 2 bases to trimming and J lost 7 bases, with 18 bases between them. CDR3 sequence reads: CASSLIGVPGGNEQFF. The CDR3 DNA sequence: TGTGCCAGCAGTTTAATCGGGGTACCTGGGGGAAATGAGCAGTTCTTC.

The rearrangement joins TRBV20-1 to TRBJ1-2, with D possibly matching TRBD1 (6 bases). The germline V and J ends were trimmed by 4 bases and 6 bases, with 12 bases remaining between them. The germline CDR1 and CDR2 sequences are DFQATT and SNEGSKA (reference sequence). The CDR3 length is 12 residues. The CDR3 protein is CSAKGGANGYTF. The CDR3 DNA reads TGCAGTGCTAAGGGGGGGGCGAATGGCTACACCTTC.

The CDR3 loop reads CSPLEQGRLKETQYF. The CDR3 region has the DNA TGCAGTCCTTTAGAACAGGGACGGCTAAAAGAGACCCAGTACTTC. The chain links TRBV20-1 to TRBJ2-5; possible D gene TRBD1, 6 bases. The CDR3 has 15 residues. Trimming shortened V by 8 bases and J by 3 bases, and 22 bases separated the two germline ends. Germline values: CDR1 DFQATT, CDR2 SNEGSKA (reference sequence).

The CDR3 protein is CASSFSGDRYEQYF. CDR3 DNA sequence: TGTGCCAGCAGCTTTAGCGGGGATAGATACGAGCAGTACTTC. The chain combines TRBV7-2 with TRBJ2-5; 8 positions agree with TRBD2. The end of the DNA aligns better with TRBJ2-7, so the J call may be wrong. The CDR3 loop spans 14 amino acids. Germline V gene data show CDR1 as SGHTA and CDR2 as FQGNSA.

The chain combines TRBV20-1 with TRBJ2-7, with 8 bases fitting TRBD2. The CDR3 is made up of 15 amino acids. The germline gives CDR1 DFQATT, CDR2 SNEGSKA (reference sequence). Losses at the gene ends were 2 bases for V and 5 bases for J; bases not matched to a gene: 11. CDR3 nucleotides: TGCAGTGCTAGACTTCCGGGAGGGGGGCGTGACGAGCAGTACTTC. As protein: CSARLPGGGRDEQYF.

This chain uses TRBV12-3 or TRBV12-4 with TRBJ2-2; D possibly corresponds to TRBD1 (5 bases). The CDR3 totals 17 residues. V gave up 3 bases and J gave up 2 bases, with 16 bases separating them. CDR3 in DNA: TGTGCCAGCAGTTTCCCACACTCAGGACAAAACACCGGGGAGCTGTTTTTT. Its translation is CASSFPHSGQNTGELFF.